This T cell receptor (beta chain) originates from a study of control samples from healthy donors and cancer patients. Profiled with immunoSEQ multiplex PCR; TCRdb holds only in-frame clones, not every one. The table shows around 100,000 clones, with 87% occurring only once. Germline CDR1 reads SGHVS; CDR2 reads FQNEAQ. The CDR3 is made up of 15 amino acids. The V and J ends lost 1 base and 5 bases, in that order; junction bases with no gene match: 5. The chain uses TRBV7-8 and TRBJ2-5, with 9 bases that match TRBD2. This clonotype originated in a woman between 45 and 60 years old in good health. Sequenced material: blood. CDR3 sequence reads: CASSLVSGGGETQYF. CDR3 DNA: TGTGCCAGCAGCTTAGTTAGCGGGGGAGGGGAGACCCAGTACTTC.